This T cell receptor beta chain emerged from a study of quantifying T cell responses using KT2 cells. Overall study context: RNA was reverse transcribed with TCR alpha and beta constant-region primers.

The cDNA 3' end received a ligated oligonucleotide with a UMI. An equimolar mix of RC1.1 and RC1.2 primed the beta chain across TRBC1 and TRBC2. TCRdb independently ran MiXCR on the UMI-ligation and nested PCR reads; one entry per CDR3 protein. The table shows fewer than 45,000 distinct CDR3 sequences, with 15% to 20% occurring only once. This clonotype showed up just once. There are 12 residues in the CDR3. Trimming stripped 5 bases from V and 11 bases from J, with 12 bases between. Germline V gene lookup returns CDR1 SGHTA and CDR2 FQGNSA. The clonotype was recovered from a human donor. Material for sequencing was PBMCs spiked with cells of the T cell clone KT2. The chain links TRBV7-2 to TRBJ1-4, with D possibly matching TRBD1 (5 bases). CDR3 DNA: TGTGCCAGCAGCCGAATAGGGACCAAACTGTTTTTT. As protein: CASSRIGTKLFF.